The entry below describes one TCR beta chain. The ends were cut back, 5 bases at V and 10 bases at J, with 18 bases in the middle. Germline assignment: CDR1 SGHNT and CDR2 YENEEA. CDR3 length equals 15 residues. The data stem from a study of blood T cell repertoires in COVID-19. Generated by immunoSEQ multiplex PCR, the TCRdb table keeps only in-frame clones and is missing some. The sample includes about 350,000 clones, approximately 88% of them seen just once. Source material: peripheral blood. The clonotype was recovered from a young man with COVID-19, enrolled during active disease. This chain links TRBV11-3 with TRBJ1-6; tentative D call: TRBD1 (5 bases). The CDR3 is CASSKSSYPGSPLHF. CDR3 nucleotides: TGTGCCAGCAGCAAAAGCAGCTATCCAGGGTCACCCCTCCACTTT.